This record concerns one TCR beta chain sequence. The sample comes from a study of blood T cell repertoires in COVID-19. For the study at large: Sites in the United States, Italy and Spain provided acute and convalescent COVID-19 samples.

Participant reports of clinical history set cohort assignment. People in the exposed group encountered a COVID-19 case within 2 weeks before entering the study. Data came from immunoSEQ multiplex PCR; TCRdb stores just in-frame clones and leaves some out. The repertoire holds approximately 340,000 clones, roughly 90% seen once, with about 0.78% in the top ten. This receptor was taken from a woman between 40 and 55 years old who had been exposed to COVID-19. Sequencing input: PBMCs or T cells enriched from blood (not recorded which).

CDR3 DNA: TGTGCCAGCAGTTATCTCACGGGGGCCATATATTTT. This codes for CASSYLTGAIYF. V is TRBV6-6 and J is TRBJ1-3, with a tentative D call TRBD1 (5 bases). The V and J ends lost 3 bases and 11 bases respectively, with 11 bases between them. This CDR3 has 12 amino acids. Germline CDR1 is MNHNY and CDR2 is SVGAGI (reference sequence).